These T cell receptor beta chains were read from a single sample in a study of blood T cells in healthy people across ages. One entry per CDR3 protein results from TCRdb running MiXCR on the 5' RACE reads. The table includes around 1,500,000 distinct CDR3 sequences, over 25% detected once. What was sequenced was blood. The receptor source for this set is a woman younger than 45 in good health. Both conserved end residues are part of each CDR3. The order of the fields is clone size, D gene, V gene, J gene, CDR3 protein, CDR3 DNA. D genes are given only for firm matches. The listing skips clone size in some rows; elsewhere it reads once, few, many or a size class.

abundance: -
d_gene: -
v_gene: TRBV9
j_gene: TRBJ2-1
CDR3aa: CASSLQRGAGNEQFF
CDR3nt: TGTGCCAGCAGCCTCCAAAGGGGGGCCGGGAATGAGCAGTTCTTC

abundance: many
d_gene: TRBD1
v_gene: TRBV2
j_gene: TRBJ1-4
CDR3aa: CASSDQGGSEKLFF
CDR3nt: TGTGCCAGCAGTGACCAGGGGGGCTCTGAAAAACTGTTTTTT

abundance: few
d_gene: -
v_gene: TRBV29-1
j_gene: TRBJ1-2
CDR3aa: CSVEGQGVEGYTF
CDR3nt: TGCAGCGTTGAAGGGCAGGGAGTGGAGGGCTACACCTTC

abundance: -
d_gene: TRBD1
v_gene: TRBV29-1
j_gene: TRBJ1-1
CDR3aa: CSAGTGSKSTEAFF
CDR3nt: TGCAGCGCTGGGACAGGCTCCAAGAGCACTGAAGCTTTCTTT

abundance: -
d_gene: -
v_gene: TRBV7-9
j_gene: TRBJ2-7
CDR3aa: CASSFATEGALYEQYF
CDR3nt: TGTGCCAGCAGCTTCGCTACCGAGGGCGCTCTCTACGAGCAGTACTTC

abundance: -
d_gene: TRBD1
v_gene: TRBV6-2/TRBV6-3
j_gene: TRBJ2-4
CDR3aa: CASSSRGGQGRNEQYF
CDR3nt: TGTGCCAGCAGTTCGAGGGGGGGACAGGGAAGGAATGAGCAGTACTTC

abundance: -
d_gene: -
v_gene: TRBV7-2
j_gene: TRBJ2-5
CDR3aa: CASATGLGAETQYF
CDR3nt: TGTGCCAGCGCTACCGGGCTGGGAGCGGAGACCCAGTACTTC

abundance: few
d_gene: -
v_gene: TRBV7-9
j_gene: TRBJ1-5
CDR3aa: CASSLGVGPQHF
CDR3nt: TGTGCCAGCAGCTTAGGGGTGGGGCCCCAGCATTTT

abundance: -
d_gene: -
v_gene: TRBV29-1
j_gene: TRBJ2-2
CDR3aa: CSVAASTGELFF
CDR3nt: TGCAGCGTTGCGGCGTCCACCGGGGAGCTGTTTTTT

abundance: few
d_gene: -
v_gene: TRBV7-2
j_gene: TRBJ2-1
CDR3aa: CASSLGPAFNEQFF
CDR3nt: TGTGCCAGCAGCTTAGGGCCGGCCTTCAATGAGCAGTTCTTC

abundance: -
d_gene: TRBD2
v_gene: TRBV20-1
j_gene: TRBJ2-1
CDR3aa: CSLPGRGGSYNEQFF
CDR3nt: TGCAGTCTCCCGGGGCGGGGGGGCTCCTACAATGAGCAGTTCTTC

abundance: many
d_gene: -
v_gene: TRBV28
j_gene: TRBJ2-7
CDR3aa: CASSTGTLTYEQYF
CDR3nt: TGTGCCAGCAGTACCGGGACATTGACCTACGAGCAGTACTTC

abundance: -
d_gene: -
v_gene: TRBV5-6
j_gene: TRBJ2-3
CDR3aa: CASSYVGDMQYF
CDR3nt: TGTGCCAGCAGCTATGTGGGAGACATGCAGTATTTT

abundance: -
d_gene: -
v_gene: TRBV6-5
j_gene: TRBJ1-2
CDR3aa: CASSYGGARGYTF
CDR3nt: TGTGCCAGCAGTTACGGGGGGGCGCGAGGCTACACCTTC

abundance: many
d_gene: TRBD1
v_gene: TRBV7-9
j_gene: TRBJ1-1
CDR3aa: CASSLDRGRDTEAFF
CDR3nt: TGTGCCAGCAGCTTGGACAGGGGGCGGGACACTGAAGCTTTCTTT

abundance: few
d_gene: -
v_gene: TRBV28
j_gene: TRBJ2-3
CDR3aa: CASSLYNVLSTDTQYF
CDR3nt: TGTGCCAGCAGTTTGTACAATGTCCTTAGCACAGATACGCAGTATTTT

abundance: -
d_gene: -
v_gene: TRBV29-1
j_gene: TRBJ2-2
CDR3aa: CSVPYFRGGYTGELFF
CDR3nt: TGCAGCGTTCCCTACTTCAGGGGAGGGTACACCGGGGAGCTGTTTTTT

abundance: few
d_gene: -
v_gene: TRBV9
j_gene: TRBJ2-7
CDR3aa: CASGPAYGHEQYF
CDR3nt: TGTGCCAGCGGTCCTGCATACGGCCACGAGCAGTACTTC

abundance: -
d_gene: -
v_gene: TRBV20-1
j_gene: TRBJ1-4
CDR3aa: CSAPSREKLFF
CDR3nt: TGCAGTGCTCCCTCTAGAGAAAAACTGTTTTTT

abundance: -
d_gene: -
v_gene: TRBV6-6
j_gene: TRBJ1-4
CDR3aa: CASSAGVANEKRFF
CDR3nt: TGTGCCAGCAGCGCAGGGGTTGCTAATGAAAAACGGTTTTTT

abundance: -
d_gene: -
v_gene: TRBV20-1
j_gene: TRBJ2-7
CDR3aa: CSARMGGVYEQYF
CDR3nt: TGCAGTGCTAGAATGGGTGGGGTCTACGAGCAGTACTTC

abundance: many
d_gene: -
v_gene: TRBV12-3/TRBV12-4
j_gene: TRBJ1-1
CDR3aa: CASSFSANTEAFF
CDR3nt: TGTGCCAGCAGCTTTTCAGCGAACACTGAAGCTTTCTTT

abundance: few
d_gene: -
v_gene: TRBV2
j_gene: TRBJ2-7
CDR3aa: CASSIIGNSYEQYF
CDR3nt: TGTGCCAGCAGTATTATCGGAAACTCCTACGAGCAGTACTTC

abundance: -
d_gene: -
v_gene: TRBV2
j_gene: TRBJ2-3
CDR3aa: CASSDGLTDTQYF
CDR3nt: TGTGCCAGCAGTGATGGACTTACAGATACGCAGTATTTT

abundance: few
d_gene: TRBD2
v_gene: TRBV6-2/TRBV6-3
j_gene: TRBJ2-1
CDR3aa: CASRPRTSGKGQFF
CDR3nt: TGTGCCAGCAGACCCAGGACTAGCGGGAAAGGCCAGTTCTTC

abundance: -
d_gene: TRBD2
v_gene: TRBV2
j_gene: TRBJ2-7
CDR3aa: CASRNLAGYEQYF
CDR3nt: TGTGCCAGCAGGAACCTAGCGGGCTACGAGCAGTACTTC

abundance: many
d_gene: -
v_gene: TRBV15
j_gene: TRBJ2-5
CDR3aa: CATSRDVARTYQETQYF
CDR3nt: TGTGCCACCAGCAGAGACGTTGCGCGGACGTACCAAGAGACCCAGTACTTC

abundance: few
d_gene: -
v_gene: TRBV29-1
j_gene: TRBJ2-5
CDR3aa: CSVEQGSLGETQYF
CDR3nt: TGCAGCGTGGAGCAAGGTTCATTGGGGGAGACCCAGTACTTC

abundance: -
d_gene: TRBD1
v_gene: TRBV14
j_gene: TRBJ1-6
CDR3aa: CASSYRQGLAALHF
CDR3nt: TGTGCCAGCAGCTACCGACAGGGACTAGCGGCCCTCCACTTT

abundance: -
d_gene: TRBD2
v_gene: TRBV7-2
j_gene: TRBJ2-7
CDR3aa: CASRPGLAGDDEQYF
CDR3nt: TGTGCCAGCAGACCGGGACTAGCGGGAGATGACGAGCAGTACTTC

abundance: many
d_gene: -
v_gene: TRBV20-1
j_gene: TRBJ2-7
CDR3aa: CSARRAGSSYEQYF
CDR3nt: TGCAGTGCAAGAAGGGCAGGGAGCTCCTACGAGCAGTACTTC

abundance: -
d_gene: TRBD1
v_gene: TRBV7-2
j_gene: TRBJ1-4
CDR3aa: CASSSTGEVWVEKLFF
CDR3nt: TGTGCCAGCAGCTCAACAGGGGAAGTCTGGGTTGAAAAACTGTTTTTT

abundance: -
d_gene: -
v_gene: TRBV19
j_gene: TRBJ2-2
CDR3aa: CASIGSGETGELFF
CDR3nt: TGTGCCAGTATAGGTAGCGGAGAAACCGGGGAGCTGTTTTTT

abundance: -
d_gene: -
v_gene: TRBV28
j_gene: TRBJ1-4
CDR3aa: CASRTPKTTNEKLFF
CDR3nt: TGTGCCAGTCGAACACCGAAGACAACTAATGAAAAACTGTTTTTT